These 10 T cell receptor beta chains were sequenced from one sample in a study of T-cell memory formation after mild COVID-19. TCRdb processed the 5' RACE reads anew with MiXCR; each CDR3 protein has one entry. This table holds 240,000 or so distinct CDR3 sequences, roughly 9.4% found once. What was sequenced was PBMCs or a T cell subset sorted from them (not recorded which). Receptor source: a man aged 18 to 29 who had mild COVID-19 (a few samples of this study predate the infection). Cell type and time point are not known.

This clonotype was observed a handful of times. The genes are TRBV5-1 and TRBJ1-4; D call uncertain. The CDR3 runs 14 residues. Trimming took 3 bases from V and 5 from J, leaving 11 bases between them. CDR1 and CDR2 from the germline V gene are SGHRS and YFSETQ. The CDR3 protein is CASSSNGPNEKLFF. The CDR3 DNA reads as TGCGCCAGCAGCTCTAACGGACCGAATGAAAAACTGTTTTTT.

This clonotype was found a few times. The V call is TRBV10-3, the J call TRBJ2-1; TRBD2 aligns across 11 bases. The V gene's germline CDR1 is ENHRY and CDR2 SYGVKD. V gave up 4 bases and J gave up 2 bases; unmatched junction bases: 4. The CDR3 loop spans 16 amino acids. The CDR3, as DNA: TGTGCCATCAGTGTGGCTAGCGGGGGGACCTACAATGAGCAGTTCTTC. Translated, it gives CAISVASGGTYNEQFF.

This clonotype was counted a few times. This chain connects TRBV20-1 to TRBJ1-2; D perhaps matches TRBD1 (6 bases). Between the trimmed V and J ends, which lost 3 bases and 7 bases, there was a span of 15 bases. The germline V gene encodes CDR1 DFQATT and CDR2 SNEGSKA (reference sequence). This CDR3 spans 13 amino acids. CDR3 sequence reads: CSASGDTTAGYTF. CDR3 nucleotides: TGCAGTGCTAGCGGGGACACAACGGCTGGCTACACCTTC.

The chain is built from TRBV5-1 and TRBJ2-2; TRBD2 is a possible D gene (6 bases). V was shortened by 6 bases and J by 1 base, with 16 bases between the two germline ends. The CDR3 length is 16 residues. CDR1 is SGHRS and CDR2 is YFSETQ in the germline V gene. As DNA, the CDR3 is TGCGCCAGCATCGACGCGGGGACCCTGAACACCGGGGAGCTGTTTTTT. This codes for CASIDAGTLNTGELFF.

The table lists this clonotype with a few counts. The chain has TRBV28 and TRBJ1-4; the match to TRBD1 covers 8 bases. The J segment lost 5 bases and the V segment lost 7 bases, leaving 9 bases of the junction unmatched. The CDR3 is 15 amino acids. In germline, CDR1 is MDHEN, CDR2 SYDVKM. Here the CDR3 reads CASTNTGGRNEKLFF. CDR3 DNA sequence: TGTGCCAGCACAAATACAGGGGGAAGAAATGAAAAACTGTTTTTT.

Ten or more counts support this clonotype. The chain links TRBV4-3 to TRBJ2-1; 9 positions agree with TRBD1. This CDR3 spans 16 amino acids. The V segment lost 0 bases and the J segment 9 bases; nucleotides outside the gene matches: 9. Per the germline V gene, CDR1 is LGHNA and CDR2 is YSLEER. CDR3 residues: CASSQDPGQGWFEQFF. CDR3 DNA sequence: TGCGCCAGCAGCCAAGATCCAGGACAGGGGTGGTTTGAGCAGTTCTTC.

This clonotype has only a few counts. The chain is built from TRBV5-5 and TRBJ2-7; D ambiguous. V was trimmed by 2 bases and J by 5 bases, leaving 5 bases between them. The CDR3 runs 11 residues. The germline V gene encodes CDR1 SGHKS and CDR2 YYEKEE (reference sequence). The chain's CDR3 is CASSFRDEQYV. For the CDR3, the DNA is TGTGCCAGCAGCTTTCGGGACGAGCAGTACGTC.

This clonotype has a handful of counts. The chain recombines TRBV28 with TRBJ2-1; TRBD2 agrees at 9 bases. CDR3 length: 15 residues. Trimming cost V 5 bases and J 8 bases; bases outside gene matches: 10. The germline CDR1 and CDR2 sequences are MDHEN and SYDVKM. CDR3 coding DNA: TGTGCCAGCAGTCAACCGGGACTAGCTGGAGATGAGCAGTTCTTC. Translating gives CASSQPGLAGDEQFF.

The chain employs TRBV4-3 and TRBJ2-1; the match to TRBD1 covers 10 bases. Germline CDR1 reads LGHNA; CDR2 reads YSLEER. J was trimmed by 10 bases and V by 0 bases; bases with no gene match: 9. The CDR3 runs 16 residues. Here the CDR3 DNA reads TGCGCCAGCAGCCAAGATCCGACAGGGGGCTGGGGCGAGCAGTTCTTC. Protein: CASSQDPTGGWGEQFF.

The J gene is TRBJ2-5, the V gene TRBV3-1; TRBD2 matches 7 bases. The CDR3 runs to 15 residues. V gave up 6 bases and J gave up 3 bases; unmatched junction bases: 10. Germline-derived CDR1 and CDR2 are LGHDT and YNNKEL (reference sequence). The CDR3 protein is CASRNLAAGEETQYF. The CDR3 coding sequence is TGTGCCAGCAGGAACCTAGCGGCGGGGGAAGAGACCCAGTACTTC.